This record covers a single T cell receptor (beta chain). Its target is not known. Only in-frame clones appear in the TCRdb table, and some are missing; sequencing was by immunoSEQ multiplex PCR. The table includes roughly 14,000 clones, more than 70% detected once. These data are taken from a study of chemoradiotherapy in HPV16-positive cancers. Study-wide findings and caveats: Non-HPV-specific T cells did not expand in tumors during treatment, whereas candidate HPV-specific clones and E7-related motifs did.

V was trimmed by 5 bases and J by 8 bases, leaving 13 bases between them. This CDR3 contains 13 residues. Germline-derived CDR1 and CDR2 are GTSNPN and SVGIG (reference sequence). The V gene is TRBV30, the J gene TRBJ1-6, with D unclear. The sequence was obtained from a human donor with HPV-associated anogenital cancer. Material: tumor tissue, obtained from a patient who underwent chemoradiotherapy. In DNA, the CDR3 is TGTGCCTGGGGCTTGGAGGAGTATTCACCCCTCCACTTT. It encodes CAWGLEEYSPLHF.